Listed here are 7 T cell receptor beta chains from one sample, sequenced in a study of breast tumors, draining lymph nodes, adjacent tissues. TCRdb reprocessed the multiplex PCR reads with MiXCR, giving one entry per CDR3 protein. Among 150,000 to 200,000 distinct CDR3 sequences listed, 30% to 40% were seen once. The lymph nodes were axillary draining lymph nodes from breast cancer patients. Material for sequencing was axillary lymph node tissue. These receptors all stem from a female donor with breast cancer. Some clones in this sample may be carry-over from other donors' samples.

This clonotype has ten or more counts. The genes are TRBV12-3 or TRBV12-4 and TRBJ2-3, with 7 bases aligning to TRBD1. V dropped 5 bases and J dropped 8; count of bases not matched to a gene: 10. The CDR3 covers 14 residues. CDR3 sequence: CASSPTGMLGTQYF. In DNA, the CDR3 is TGTGCCAGCAGTCCGACAGGGATGTTAGGTACGCAGTATTTT.

This clonotype was picked up many times. A read error may produce the germline difference seen at one junction end. The CDR3: CASSSPEGAGVNF. The CDR3 region has the DNA TGTGCCAGCAGCTCGCCTGAAGGGGCAGGGGTTAACTTC. The chain combines TRBV6-2 or TRBV6-3 with TRBJ2-7, with D maybe TRBD1 (6 bases). The CDR3 runs 13 residues. The V gene's germline CDR1 is MNHEY and CDR2 SVGEGT.

In its sample, this clonotype was seen many times. The chain employs TRBV11-2 and TRBJ2-3; D is unclear. The V end was cut by 6 bases, the J end by 3 bases, with 7 bases between. Germline values: CDR1 SGHAT, CDR2 FQNNGV. The CDR3 is 12 amino acids. CDR3 nucleotide sequence: TGTGCCAGCAGGTCCTGGACAGATACGCAGTATTTT. Protein product: CASRSWTDTQYF.

In regard to this clonotype: Because the CDR3 is missing its conserved closing phenylalanine or tryptophan, this is likely a read error. This chain links TRBV6-2 or TRBV6-3 with TRBJ2-3; TRBD2 agrees at 14 bases. V lost 6 bases and J lost 0; bases outside the gene matches: 8. The length of the CDR3 is 18 residues. Germline V gives CDR1 MNHEY, CDR2 SVGEGT. CDR3 amino acids: CASSYRGLAGDSTDTQYL. In DNA form, the CDR3 reads TGTGCCAGCAGCTACCGGGGACTAGCGGGGGATAGCACAGATACGCAGTATCTT.

This clonotype was seen ten or more times. The rearrangement links TRBV24-1 to TRBJ1-4; 9 bases match TRBD1. J lost 8 bases, V lost 4 bases, and 7 bases had no gene match. The germline gives CDR1 KGHDR, CDR2 SFDVKD. CDR3 length: 15 residues. The DNA of the CDR3 is TGTGCCACCAGTGACTACACAGGGGGCCGGGAAAAACTGTTTTTT. Translated, it gives CATSDYTGGREKLFF.

The rearrangement joins TRBV6-5 to TRBJ1-4; TRBD1 aligns across 7 bases. The CDR3 runs to 16 residues. Germline CDR1 and CDR2: MNHEY and SVGAGI. V lost 5 bases and J lost 7; bases outside the gene matches: 13. CDR3 loop: CASSHGRQGPTEKLFF. The CDR3 DNA is TGTGCCAGCAGTCACGGGAGACAGGGCCCCACTGAAAAACTGTTTTTT.

This clonotype showed up many times. The chain uses TRBV30 and TRBJ1-5; D is unresolved. Germline V lookup: CDR1 GTSNPN, CDR2 SVGIG (reference sequence). The CDR3 covers 13 residues. V was pared by 7 bases and J by 4 bases, with 14 bases between. The CDR3 sequence: CASGSTGNQPQHF. As DNA, the CDR3 is TGTGCCTCCGGATCGACGGGAAATCAGCCCCAGCATTTT.